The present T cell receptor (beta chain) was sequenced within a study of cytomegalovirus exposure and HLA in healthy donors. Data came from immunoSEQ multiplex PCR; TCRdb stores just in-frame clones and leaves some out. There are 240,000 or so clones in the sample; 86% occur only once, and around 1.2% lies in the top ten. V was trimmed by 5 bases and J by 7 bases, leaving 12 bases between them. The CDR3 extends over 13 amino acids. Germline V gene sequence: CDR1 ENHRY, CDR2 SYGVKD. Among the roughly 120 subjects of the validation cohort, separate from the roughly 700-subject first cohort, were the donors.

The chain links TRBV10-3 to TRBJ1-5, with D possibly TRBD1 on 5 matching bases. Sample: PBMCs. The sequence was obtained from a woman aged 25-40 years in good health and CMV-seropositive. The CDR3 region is CAISQGSGQPQHF. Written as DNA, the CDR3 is TGTGCCATCAGTCAGGGAAGCGGGCAGCCCCAGCATTTT.